This T cell receptor beta chain was profiled in a study of blood T cell repertoires in COVID-19. Background on the study: Acute-phase and convalescent COVID-19 samples originated in the United States, Italy and Spain.

Original methodology: Reference gene primers were amplified, and this amplification served to estimate nucleated cell counts. Profiling relied on immunoSEQ multiplex PCR, and the TCRdb table lists in-frame clones only, not all of them. D and trimming come from the DNA, and the V and J calls and clone size come from that table. The sample shows more than 40,000 clones, more than 75% of them seen only once. The germline V gene has CDR1 KGHSH and CDR2 LQKENI. Trimming left V 2 bases short and J 0 bases short, with 8 bases between. The CDR3 runs 15 residues. Specimen: peripheral blood. The TCR originated in a human donor with acute or convalescent COVID-19. The donor label of this sample is uncertain. The chain uses TRBV18 and TRBJ1-3, with D possibly being TRBD1 (5 bases). This CDR3 reads CASSPDRSSGNTIYF. CDR3 DNA sequence: TGTGCCAGCTCACCAGACAGAAGCTCTGGAAACACCATATATTTT.